This T cell receptor (beta chain) was profiled in a study of blood T cell repertoires in COVID-19. In the source study's methods: Reference gene primer amplification in the assay estimated nucleated cell counts. Assay used: immunoSEQ multiplex PCR; TCRdb lists only in-frame clones, some missing. The DNA was the basis for D and trimming; V, J and clone size are from that table. The sample yields roughly 400,000 clones, approximately 90% seen once. In its sample, this clone was seen once. V was clipped by 8 bases and J by 3 bases; unmatched bases: 4. The CDR3 runs 14 residues. Germline CDR1 LGHDT, CDR2 YNNKEL (reference sequence).

Sequencing was performed on PBMCs or T cells enriched from blood (not recorded which). The chain links TRBV3-1 (or the pseudogene TRBV3-2) to TRBJ2-1, with TRBD2 matching 10 bases. The TCR was taken from a woman between 45 and 65 years old who had recovered from COVID-19. This chain's CDR3 is CASQTSGHYNEQFF. For the CDR3, the DNA is TGTGCCAGCCAGACTAGCGGGCACTACAATGAGCAGTTCTTC.